A single sample gave rise to the 10 T cell receptor beta chains below, sequenced in a study of cytomegalovirus exposure and HLA in healthy donors. The protocol was immunoSEQ multiplex PCR, while the TCRdb copy is restricted to in-frame clones and leaves out a portion. The sample consists of approximately 280,000 clones, approximately 86% of them appearing once. The sequencing input was PBMCs. These TCRs come from a woman in her late teens or twenties in good health and CMV-seronegative.

The V call is TRBV27, the J call TRBJ2-1; 9 nucleotides align to TRBD1. The germline V gene has CDR1 MNHEY and CDR2 SMNVEV (reference sequence). The CDR3 contains 13 residues. Losses at the gene ends were 6 bases for V and 7 bases for J; bases not matched to a gene: 4. The CDR3 bases are TGTGCCAGCAGGCGACAGGGGGTAAATGAGCAGTTCTTC. This codes for CASRRQGVNEQFF.

This clone was counted a few times. The CDR3 here is CASSETSGDYNEQFF. DNA of the CDR3: TGTGCCAGCTCAGAGACTAGCGGGGATTACAATGAGCAGTTCTTC. This rearrangement joins TRBV6-1 to TRBJ2-1; TRBD2 aligns across 11 bases. The germline V gene encodes CDR1 MNHNS and CDR2 SASEGT. CDR3 size: 15 residues. J lost 4 bases, V lost 8 bases, and 7 bases had no gene match.

The chain uses TRBV4-2 and TRBJ1-2, with no clear D. Trimming took 3 bases from V and 6 from J, leaving 14 bases between them. The CDR3 extends over 14 amino acids. Germline assignment: CDR1 LGHNA and CDR2 YNFKEQ. This chain's CDR3 is CASSHRVLQDGYTF. The CDR3 coding sequence is TGTGCCAGCAGCCACCGGGTCCTCCAAGATGGCTACACCTTC.

Only one count was recorded for this clone. The chain uses TRBV27 and TRBJ2-3; 10 bases match TRBD1. CDR1 is MNHEY, CDR2 SMNVEV, per germline (reference sequence). V shed 5 bases, J shed 6 bases, and the junction held 11 bases outside the gene matches. The CDR3 extends over 16 amino acids. The CDR3 is CASSGTTGGVEDTQYF. The CDR3 nucleotides read TGTGCCAGCAGTGGAACGACAGGGGGCGTCGAGGATACGCAGTATTTT.

The rearrangement uses TRBV9 and TRBJ2-5; the match to TRBD1 covers 8 bases. This CDR3 spans 14 amino acids. The V gene end was trimmed by 0 bases and the J gene end by 5 bases; junction bases not matched to a gene: 3. Germline CDR1 SGDLS, CDR2 YYNGEE. The CDR3 coding sequence is TGTGCCAGCAGCGTAGGGACAGGGTATGAGACCCAGTACTTC. It codes for CASSVGTGYETQYF.

The V and J genes are TRBV7-9 and TRBJ1-4, with D tentatively TRBD1 (6 bases). Germline V gives CDR1 SEHNR, CDR2 FQNEAQ (reference sequence). The CDR3 spans 15 residues. Trimming left V 4 bases short and J 8 bases short, with 17 bases between. The CDR3 bases are TGTGCCAGCAGCTATGGACAGCGGCAGTGGGAAAAACTGTTTTTT. The encoded protein is CASSYGQRQWEKLFF.

This chain links TRBV2 with TRBJ2-7; TRBD1 matches 9 bases. Germline V CDR1 and CDR2: SNHLY, FYNNEI. J lost 1 base, V lost 3 bases, and 4 bases had no gene match. CDR3 length: 15 residues. CDR3 amino acids: CASSEGTGSSYEQYF. In DNA form, the CDR3 reads TGTGCCAGCAGTGAGGGGACAGGGTCGTCCTACGAGCAGTACTTC.

This rearrangement joins TRBV5-6 to TRBJ1-1; D possibly corresponds to TRBD1 (6 bases). The germline V and J ends were trimmed by 1 base and 4 bases, with 8 bases remaining between them. This CDR3 has 13 amino acids. Germline CDR1 reads SGHDT; CDR2 reads YYEEEE. CDR3 in amino acids: CASSLRGGTEAFF. The CDR3 nucleotides read TGTGCCAGCAGCTTGCGAGGGGGCACTGAAGCTTTCTTT.

The chain carries TRBV28 and TRBJ2-7, with D unresolved. The CDR3 consists of 12 residues. Looked up from germline, CDR1 is MDHEN and CDR2 is SYDVKM. Trimming took 3 bases from V and 7 from J, leaving 10 bases between them. The CDR3 here is CASSFFPREQYF. In DNA, the CDR3 is TGTGCCAGCAGTTTTTTTCCCCGGGAGCAGTACTTC.

The chain is built from TRBV7-2 and TRBJ1-2; D is ambiguous. The CDR3 has 15 residues. Per germline, CDR1 SGHTA and CDR2 FQGNSA. Trimming pared 1 base from V and 4 bases from J, leaving 13 bases between. This chain's CDR3 is CASSLGEAMAYGYTF. In nucleotides, the CDR3 is TGTGCCAGCAGCTTAGGGGAGGCCATGGCCTATGGCTACACCTTC.